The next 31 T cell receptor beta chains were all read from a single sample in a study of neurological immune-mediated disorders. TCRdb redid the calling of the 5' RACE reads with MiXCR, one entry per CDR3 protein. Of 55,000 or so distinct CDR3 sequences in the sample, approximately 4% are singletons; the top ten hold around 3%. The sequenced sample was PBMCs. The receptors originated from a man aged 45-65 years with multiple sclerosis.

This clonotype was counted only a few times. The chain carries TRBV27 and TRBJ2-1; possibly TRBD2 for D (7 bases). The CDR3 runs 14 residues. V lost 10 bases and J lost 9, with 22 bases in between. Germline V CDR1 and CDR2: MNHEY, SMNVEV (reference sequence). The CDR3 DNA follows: TGTGCCACACGGGGGGCGGGCGCGCACGGTGAGCAGTTCTTC. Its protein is CATRGAGAHGEQFF.

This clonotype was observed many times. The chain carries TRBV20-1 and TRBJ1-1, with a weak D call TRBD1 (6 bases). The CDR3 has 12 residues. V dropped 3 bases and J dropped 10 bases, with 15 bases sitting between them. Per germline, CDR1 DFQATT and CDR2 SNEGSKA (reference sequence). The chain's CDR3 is CSARDRGQVAFF. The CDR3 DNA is TGCAGTGCTAGGGACAGAGGGCAGGTAGCTTTCTTT.

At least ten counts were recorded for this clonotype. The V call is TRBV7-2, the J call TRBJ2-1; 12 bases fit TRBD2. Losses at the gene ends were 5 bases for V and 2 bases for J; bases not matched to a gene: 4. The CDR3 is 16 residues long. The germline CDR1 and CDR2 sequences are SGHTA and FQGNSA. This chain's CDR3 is CASSLRTSGAYNEQFF. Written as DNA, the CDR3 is TGTGCCAGCAGCCTACGGACTAGCGGGGCCTACAATGAGCAGTTCTTC. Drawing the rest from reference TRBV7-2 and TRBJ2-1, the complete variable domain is GAGVSQSPSNKVTEKGKDVELRCDPISGHTALYWYRQSLGQGLEFLIYFQGNSAPDKSGLPSDRFSAERTGGSVSTLTIQRTQQEDSAVYLCASSLRTSGAYNEQFFGPGTRLTVL.

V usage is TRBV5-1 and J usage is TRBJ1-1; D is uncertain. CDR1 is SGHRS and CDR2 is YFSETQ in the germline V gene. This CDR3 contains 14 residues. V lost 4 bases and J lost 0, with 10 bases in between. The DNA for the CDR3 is TGCGCCAGCAGCGCCGACGGAGTGAACACTGAAGCTTTCTTT. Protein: CASSADGVNTEAFF.

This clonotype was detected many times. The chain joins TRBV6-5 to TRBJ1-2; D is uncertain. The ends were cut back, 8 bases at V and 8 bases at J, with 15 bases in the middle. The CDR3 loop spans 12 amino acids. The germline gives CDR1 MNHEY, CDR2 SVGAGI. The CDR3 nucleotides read TGTGCCAGCGGCCCAGGAGCGGGAGGCTACACCTTC. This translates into CASGPGAGGYTF.

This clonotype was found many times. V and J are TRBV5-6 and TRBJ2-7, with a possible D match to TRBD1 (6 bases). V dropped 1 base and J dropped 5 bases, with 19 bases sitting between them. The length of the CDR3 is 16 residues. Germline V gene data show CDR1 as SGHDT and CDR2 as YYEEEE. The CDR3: CASSLWSRGPHHEQYF. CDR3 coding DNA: TGTGCCAGCAGCTTGTGGTCCAGGGGCCCCCATCACGAGCAGTACTTC.

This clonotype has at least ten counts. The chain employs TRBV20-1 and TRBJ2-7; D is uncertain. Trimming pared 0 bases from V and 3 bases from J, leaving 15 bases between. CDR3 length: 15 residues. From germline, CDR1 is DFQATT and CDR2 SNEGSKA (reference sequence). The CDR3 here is CSARDRSQHDYEQYF. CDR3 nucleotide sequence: TGCAGTGCTAGAGATAGAAGCCAGCACGACTACGAGCAGTACTTC.

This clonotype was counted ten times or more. This CDR3 reads CASSAPDRGYEQYF. Written as DNA, the CDR3 is TGCGCCAGCAGTGCACCGGACAGGGGTTACGAGCAGTACTTC. This chain joins TRBV5-1 and TRBJ2-7, with 9 bases lining up with TRBD1. V lost 5 bases to trimming and J lost 4 bases; unmatched junction nucleotides: 7. This CDR3 has 14 amino acids. The germline V gene has CDR1 SGHRS and CDR2 YFSETQ. Full variable domain (missing parts from reference TRBV5-1 and TRBJ2-7): KAGVTQTPRYLIKTRGQQVTLSCSPISGHRSVSWYQQTPGQGLQFLFEYFSETQRNKGNFPGRFSGRQFSNSRSEMNVSTLELGDSALYLCASSAPDRGYEQYFGPGTRLTVT.

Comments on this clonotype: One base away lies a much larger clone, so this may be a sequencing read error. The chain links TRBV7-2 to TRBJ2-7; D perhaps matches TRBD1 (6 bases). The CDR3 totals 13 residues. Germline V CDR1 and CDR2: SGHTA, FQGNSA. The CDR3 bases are TGTGCCAGCACCTTAGACAGGTTCAAAGAGCAGTACTTC. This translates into CASTLDRFKEQYF.

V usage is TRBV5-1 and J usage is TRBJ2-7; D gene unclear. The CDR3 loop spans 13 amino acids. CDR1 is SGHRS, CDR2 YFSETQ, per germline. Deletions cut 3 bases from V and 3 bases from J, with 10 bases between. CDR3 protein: CASSWTEYYEQYF. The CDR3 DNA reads TGCGCCAGCAGCTGGACCGAATACTACGAGCAGTACTTC.

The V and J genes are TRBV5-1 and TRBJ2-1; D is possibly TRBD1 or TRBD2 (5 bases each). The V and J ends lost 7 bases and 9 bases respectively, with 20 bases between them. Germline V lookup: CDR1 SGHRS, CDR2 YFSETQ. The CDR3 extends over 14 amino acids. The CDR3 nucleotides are TGCGCCAGCCGGCCCGGCCGAAACGGGACTGAGCAGTTCTTC. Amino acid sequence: CASRPGRNGTEQFF. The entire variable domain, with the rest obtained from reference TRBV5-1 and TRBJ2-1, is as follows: KAGVTQTPRYLIKTRGQQVTLSCSPISGHRSVSWYQQTPGQGLQFLFEYFSETQRNKGNFPGRFSGRQFSNSRSEMNVSTLELGDSALYLCASRPGRNGTEQFFGPGTRLTVL.

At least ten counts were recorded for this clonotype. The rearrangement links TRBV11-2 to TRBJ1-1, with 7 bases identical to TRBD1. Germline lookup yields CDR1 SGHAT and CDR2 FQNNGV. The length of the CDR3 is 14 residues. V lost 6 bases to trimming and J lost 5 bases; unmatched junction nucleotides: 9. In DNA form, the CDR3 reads TGTGCCAGCAGGGTCACAGGGGTACATACTGAAGCTTTCTTT. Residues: CASRVTGVHTEAFF.

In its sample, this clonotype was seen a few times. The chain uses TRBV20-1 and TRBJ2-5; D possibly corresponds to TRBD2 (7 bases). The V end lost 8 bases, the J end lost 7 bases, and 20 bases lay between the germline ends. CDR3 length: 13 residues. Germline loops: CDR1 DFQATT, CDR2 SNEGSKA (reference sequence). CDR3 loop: CSTSDSGVGTQYF. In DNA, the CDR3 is TGCAGTACCTCGGACAGCGGGGTCGGGACCCAGTACTTC.

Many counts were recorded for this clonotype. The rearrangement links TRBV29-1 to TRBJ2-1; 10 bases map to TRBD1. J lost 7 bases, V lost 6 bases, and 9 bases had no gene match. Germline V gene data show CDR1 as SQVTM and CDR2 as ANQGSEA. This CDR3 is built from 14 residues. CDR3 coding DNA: TGCAGCGTCACCCGGGACAGGGGTACGAATGAGCAGTTCTTC. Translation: CSVTRDRGTNEQFF.

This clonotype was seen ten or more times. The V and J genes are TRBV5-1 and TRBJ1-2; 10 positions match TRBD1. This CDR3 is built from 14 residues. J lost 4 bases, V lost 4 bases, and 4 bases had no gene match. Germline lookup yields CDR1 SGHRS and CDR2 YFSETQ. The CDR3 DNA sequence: TGCGCCAGCAGCGGGGACAGGGGAGGCTATGGCTACACCTTC. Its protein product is CASSGDRGGYGYTF.

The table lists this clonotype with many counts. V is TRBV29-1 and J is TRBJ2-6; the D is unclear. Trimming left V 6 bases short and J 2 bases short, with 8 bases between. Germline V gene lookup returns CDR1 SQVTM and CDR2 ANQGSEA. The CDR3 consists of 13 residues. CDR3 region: CSVKSTGANVLTF. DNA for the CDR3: TGCAGCGTAAAGAGCACTGGGGCCAACGTCCTGACTTTC. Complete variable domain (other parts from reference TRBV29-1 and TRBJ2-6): SAVISQKPSRDICQRGTSLTIQCQVDSQVTMMFWYRQQPGQSLTLIATANQGSEATYESGFVIDKFPISRPNLTFSTLTVSNMSPEDSSIYLCSVKSTGANVLTFGAGSRLTVL.

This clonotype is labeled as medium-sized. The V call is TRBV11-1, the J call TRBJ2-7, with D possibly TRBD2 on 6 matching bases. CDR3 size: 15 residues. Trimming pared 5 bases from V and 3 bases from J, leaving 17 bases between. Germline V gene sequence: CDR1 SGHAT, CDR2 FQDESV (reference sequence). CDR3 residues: CASSPRFGSRYEQYF. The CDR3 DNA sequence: TGTGCCAGCAGCCCCCGGTTCGGGAGCCGCTACGAGCAGTACTTC.

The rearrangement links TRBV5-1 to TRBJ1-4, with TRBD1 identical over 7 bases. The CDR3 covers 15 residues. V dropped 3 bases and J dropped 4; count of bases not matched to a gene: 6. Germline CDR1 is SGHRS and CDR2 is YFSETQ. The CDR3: CASSSSGQLNEKLFF. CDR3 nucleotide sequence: TGCGCCAGCAGCTCCTCGGGACAGCTTAATGAAAAACTGTTTTTT. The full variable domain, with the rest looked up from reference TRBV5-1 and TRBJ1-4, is KAGVTQTPRYLIKTRGQQVTLSCSPISGHRSVSWYQQTPGQGLQFLFEYFSETQRNKGNFPGRFSGRQFSNSRSEMNVSTLELGDSALYLCASSSSGQLNEKLFFGSGTQLSVL.

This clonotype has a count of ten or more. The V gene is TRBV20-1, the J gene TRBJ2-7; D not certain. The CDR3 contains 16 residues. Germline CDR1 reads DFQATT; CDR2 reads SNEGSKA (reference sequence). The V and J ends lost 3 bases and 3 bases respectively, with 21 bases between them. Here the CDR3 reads CSASQQRRGTVYEQYF. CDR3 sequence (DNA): TGCAGTGCTAGCCAGCAACGCAGAGGAACAGTCTACGAGCAGTACTTC.

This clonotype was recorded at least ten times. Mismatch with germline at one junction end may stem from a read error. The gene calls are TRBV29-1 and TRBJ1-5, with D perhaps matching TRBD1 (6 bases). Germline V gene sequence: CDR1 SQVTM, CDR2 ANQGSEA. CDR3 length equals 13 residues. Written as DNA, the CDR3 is TGCAGCGTTCAAGGGGGGCCCAATCAGCCCCAGAATTTT. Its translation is CSVQGGPNQPQNF.

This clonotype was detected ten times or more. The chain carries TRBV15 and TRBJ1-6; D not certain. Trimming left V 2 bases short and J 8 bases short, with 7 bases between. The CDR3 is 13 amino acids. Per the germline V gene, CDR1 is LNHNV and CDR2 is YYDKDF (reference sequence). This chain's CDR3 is CATSRTEDSPLHF. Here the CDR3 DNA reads TGTGCCACCAGCAGAACTGAAGATTCACCCCTCCACTTT.

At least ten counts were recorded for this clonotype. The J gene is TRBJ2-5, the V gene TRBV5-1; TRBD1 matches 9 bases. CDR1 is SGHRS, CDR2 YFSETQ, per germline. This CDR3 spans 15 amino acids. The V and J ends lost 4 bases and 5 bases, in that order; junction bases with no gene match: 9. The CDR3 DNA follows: TGCGCCAGCAGCATCACAGGGACAGGGTTGGAGACCCAGTACTTC. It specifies CASSITGTGLETQYF. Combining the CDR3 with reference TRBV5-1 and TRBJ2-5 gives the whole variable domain KAGVTQTPRYLIKTRGQQVTLSCSPISGHRSVSWYQQTPGQGLQFLFEYFSETQRNKGNFPGRFSGRQFSNSRSEMNVSTLELGDSALYLCASSITGTGLETQYFGPGTRLLVL.

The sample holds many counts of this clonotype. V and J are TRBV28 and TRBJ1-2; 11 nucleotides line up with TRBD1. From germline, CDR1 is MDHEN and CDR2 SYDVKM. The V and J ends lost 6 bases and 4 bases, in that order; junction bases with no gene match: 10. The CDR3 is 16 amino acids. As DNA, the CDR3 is TGTGCCAGCAGCGTGGCCAGGACAGGGGGCACCTATGGCTACACCTTC. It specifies CASSVARTGGTYGYTF.

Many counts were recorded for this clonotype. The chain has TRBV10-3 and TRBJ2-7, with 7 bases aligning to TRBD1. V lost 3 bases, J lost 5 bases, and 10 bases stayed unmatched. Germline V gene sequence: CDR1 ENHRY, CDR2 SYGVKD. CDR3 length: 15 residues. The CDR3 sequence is CAISDRGQVVDEQYF. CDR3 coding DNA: TGTGCCATCAGTGATAGAGGACAGGTAGTCGACGAGCAGTACTTC.

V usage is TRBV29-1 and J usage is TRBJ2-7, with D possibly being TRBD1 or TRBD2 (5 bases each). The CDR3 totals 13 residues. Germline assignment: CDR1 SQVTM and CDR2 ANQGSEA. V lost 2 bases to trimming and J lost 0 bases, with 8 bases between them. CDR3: CSVERDGSYEQYF. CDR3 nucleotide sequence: TGCAGCGTTGAAAGGGACGGCTCCTACGAGCAGTACTTC.

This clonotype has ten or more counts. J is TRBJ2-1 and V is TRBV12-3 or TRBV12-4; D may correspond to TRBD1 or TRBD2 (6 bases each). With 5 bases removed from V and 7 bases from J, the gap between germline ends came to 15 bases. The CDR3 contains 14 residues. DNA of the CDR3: TGTGCCAGCAGTAAAGGGGGGTGGGGAAATGAGCAGTTCTTC. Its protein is CASSKGGWGNEQFF.

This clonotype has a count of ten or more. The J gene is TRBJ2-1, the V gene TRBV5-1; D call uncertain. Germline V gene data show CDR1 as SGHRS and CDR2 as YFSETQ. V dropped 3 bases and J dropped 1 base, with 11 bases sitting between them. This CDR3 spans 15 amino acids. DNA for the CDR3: TGCGCCAGCAGCTCGGACCGCCCTTCCTACAATGAGCAGTTCTTC. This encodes CASSSDRPSYNEQFF.

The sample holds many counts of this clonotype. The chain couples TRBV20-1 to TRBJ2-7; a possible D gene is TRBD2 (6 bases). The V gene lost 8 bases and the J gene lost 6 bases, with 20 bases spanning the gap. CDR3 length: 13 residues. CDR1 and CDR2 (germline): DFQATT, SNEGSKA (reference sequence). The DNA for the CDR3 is TGCAGTCTATATATAGCGGAACTCGGCGAGCAGTACTTC. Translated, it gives CSLYIAELGEQYF.

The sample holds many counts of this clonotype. This CDR3 is CASSPVTGELFF. For the CDR3, the DNA is TGTGCCAGCAGCCCCGTTACCGGGGAGCTGTTTTTT. This chain connects TRBV7-9 to TRBJ2-2; no firm D call. Germline values: CDR1 SEHNR, CDR2 FQNEAQ (reference sequence). Trimming stripped 5 bases from V and 5 bases from J, with 6 bases between. The CDR3 spans 12 residues.

Here the CDR3 DNA reads TGTGCCAGCACCTGGGGGGCGGGAACCACAGATACGCAGTATTTT. Translating gives CASTWGAGTTDTQYF. The chain has TRBV11-2 and TRBJ2-3; D possibly matches TRBD1 or TRBD2 (6 bases each). The CDR3 contains 15 residues. CDR1 SGHAT and CDR2 FQNNGV come from the germline V gene. Between the trimmed V and J ends, which lost 7 bases and 2 bases, there was a span of 16 bases.

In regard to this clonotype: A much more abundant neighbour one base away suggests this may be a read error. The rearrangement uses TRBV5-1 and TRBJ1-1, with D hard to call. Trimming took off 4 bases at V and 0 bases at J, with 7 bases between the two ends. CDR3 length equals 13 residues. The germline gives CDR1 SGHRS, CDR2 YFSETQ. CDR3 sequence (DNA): TGCGCCAGCAGCCGAGAAATGAACACTGAAGCTTTCTTT. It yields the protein CASSREMNTEAFF.